This TCR beta chain was identified in a study of cytomegalovirus exposure and HLA in healthy donors. The study's findings and limits: For cytomegalovirus status, the classifier reportedly gave diagnoses with high specificity and sensitivity. The dataset shows that most TCR sequences were rare, while some public TCRs occurred in many donors.

In germline, CDR1 is SEHNR, CDR2 FQNEAQ (reference sequence). J lost 9 bases, V lost 5 bases, and 7 bases had no gene match. The length of the CDR3 is 13 residues. Notes on this clone: The antigen remains unidentified.

The data were produced by immunoSEQ multiplex PCR, yet TCRdb's version contains in-frame clones alone and is incomplete. The sample holds 110,000 to 150,000 clones, roughly 89% seen once. Sequences were obtained from PBMCs. The chain links TRBV7-9 to TRBJ2-1; TRBD1 matches 7 bases. The clonotype originates from a woman aged 18 to 35 in good health and CMV-seropositive. This chain's CDR3 is CASSATGDGEQFF. The CDR3 DNA is TGTGCCAGCAGCGCTACAGGGGACGGTGAGCAGTTCTTC. Full variable domain (rest looked up from reference TRBV7-9 and TRBJ2-1): DTGVSQNPRHKITKRGQNVTFRCDPISEHNRLYWYRQTLGQGPEFLTYFQNEAQLEKSRLLSDRFSAERPKGSFSTLEIQRTEQGDSAMYLCASSATGDGEQFFGPGTRLTVL.